The T cell receptor (beta chain) under discussion was sequenced for a study of OX40 agonist ivuxolimab in advanced cancers. Describing the broader study: Ivuxolimab was an agonistic, fully human IgG2 monoclonal antibody directed against OX40 (CD134), a costimulatory receptor. Intravenous ivuxolimab was administered to patients every 2 weeks at six dose levels: 0.01, 0.1, 0.3, 1.5, 3 and 10 mg/kg. Among the approximately 54 dose-escalation patients, about 19 had hepatocellular carcinoma, approximately 15 melanoma, 9 renal cell carcinoma and 9 head and neck cancer. The dose-escalation cohort was 82.7% male with a mean age of around 64 years, ranging from roughly 23 to 90. Patients were allowed to have had prior anti-PD-1, anti-PD-L1 or anti-CTLA-4 therapy, and approximately 40% of the dose-escalation patients had previously received checkpoint inhibitors. Three dose-escalation patients achieved partial responses, one with hepatocellular carcinoma and two with cutaneous melanoma. Peripheral TCRbeta sequencing was intended to test whether TCR sequence diversity was altered and clonal T-cell expansion was caused by ivuxolimab. The paper covers the monotherapy dose-escalation part of the phase I ivuxolimab trial, which included N of about 50 patients.

The trial excluded patients who had a history of autoimmune disease or who were on systemic immunosuppression. Peripheral blood for TCR sequencing was collected from all dose cohorts at baseline, on cycle 4 day 1, and on cycle 7 day 1. Samples came from an open-label, multicenter, first-in-human phase I dose-escalation trial of ivuxolimab. Adults with locally advanced or metastatic melanoma, renal cell carcinoma, hepatocellular carcinoma or head and neck squamous cell carcinoma were enrolled in the trial. CD4+ and CD8+ T cells were sorted separately from peripheral blood before TCR sequencing. For sequencing of the TCRbeta CDR3 region, genomic DNA was extracted from the sorted cells. The immunoSEQ Assay was used to sequence the TCRbeta CDR3 regions. TCRdb took over this immuneACCESS table, retaining in-frame rearrangements with V and J assigned. Such tables are incomplete; in checked studies, under half of the missing clones stem from an unresolved V gene, and the remainder is unexplained. In all, the sample holds 60,000 to 65,000 clones, and approximately 81% of those were seen once. More than 1.5% of the sample lies in the top ten.

Points the paper makes about the study in general: Clonal expansion of both CD4+ and CD8+ blood T cells was observed from baseline to week 6 at doses 0.1 to 3.0 mg/kg. In the 0.1-3.0 mg/kg groups, partial responders had among the lowest normalized peripheral clonal expansion, particularly in CD8+ T cells. The antigen specificity of the peripheral T cells that underwent clonal expansion was not determined. After ivuxolimab, CD8+ T cells had more expanded clones than CD4+ T cells on average. Low levels of normalized T-cell clonal expansion were also shown by some nonresponding patients.

As for this clone: What antigen it recognizes has not been identified. Base qualities are not recorded, but no much larger clone differs from it by a single base.

The germline V end is reduced by 4 bases and the J end by 2 bases; junction bases left unmatched: 13. Taken from cysteine to phenylalanine, the CDR3 has 16 residues. The read is trimmed to its CDR3 DNA, 48 bases read in frame from base 1. As encoded in the germline V gene (reference sequence), CDR1 is GTSNPN while CDR2 is SVGIG. The V and J genes are TRBV30 and TRBJ2-7; TRBD2 lines up with 8 middle nucleotides. This specimen consisted of CD4+ or CD8+ T cells sorted from blood, obtained in a trial of the OX40 agonist ivuxolimab. The receptor was isolated from an adult with an advanced solid tumor such as melanoma, head and neck, liver or kidney cancer. The sequenced DNA: TGTGCCTGGAAGGGACTCACTAGCGGAGGTCCCTACGAGCAGTACTTC. Translated, this gives CAWKGLTSGGPYEQYF.